These 4 T cell receptor beta chains came from one sample sequenced in a study of radiation and T cells in renal cell carcinoma. Assay used: immunoSEQ multiplex PCR; TCRdb lists only in-frame clones, some missing. The table has 10,000 to 15,000 clones, 30% to 40% seen once. Treatment of the sample: 15 Gy SBRT to primary tumor, nephrectomy 4 weeks later. The input for sequencing was tumor tissue, taken from a patient whose treatment included radiotherapy and nephrectomy. Receptor source: a man aged 55 to 69 with renal cell carcinoma.

V is TRBV27 and J is TRBJ2-1, with 7 bases aligning to TRBD2. V lost 4 bases and J lost 7; bases outside the gene matches: 10. CDR1 is MNHEY, CDR2 SMNVEV, per germline (reference sequence). The CDR3 has 15 amino acids. For the CDR3, the DNA is TGTGCCAGCAGTTCTCAGCGGGGCGGTGGGAATGAGCAGTTCTTC. Translated, it gives CASSSQRGGGNEQFF.

The J gene is TRBJ2-3, the V gene TRBV11-2; the D gene is possibly TRBD2 (5 bases). The germline V gene has CDR1 SGHAT and CDR2 FQNNGV. This CDR3 contains 15 residues. V was shortened by 1 base and J by 6 bases, with 14 bases between the two germline ends. The CDR3 region has the DNA TGTGCCAGCAGCTTAGTCCTAGCTAAGGCGGATACGCAGTATTTT. Protein product: CASSLVLAKADTQYF. The full variable domain, rest sourced from reference TRBV11-2 and TRBJ2-3, is EAGVAQSPRYKIIEKRQSVAFWCNPISGHATLYWYQQILGQGPKLLIQFQNNGVVDDSQLPKDRFSAERLKGVDSTLKIQPAKLEDSAVYLCASSLVLAKADTQYFGPGTRLTVL.

This clone was seen a few times. The chain employs TRBV6-1 and TRBJ2-3, with D possibly matching TRBD1 (5 bases). Per the germline V gene, CDR1 is MNHNS and CDR2 is SASEGT. The CDR3 has 15 residues. V lost 0 bases, J lost 4 bases, and 11 bases lay in between. The CDR3 coding sequence is TGTGCCAGCAGTGAAGCGGCAGGGAATTCAGATACGCAGTATTTT. It translates to CASSEAAGNSDTQYF.

This clone is classed as medium-sized (0.01 to 0.1%). DNA of the CDR3: TGTGCCAGCAGCCCCGGACCTTACAATGAGCAGTTCTTC. Amino acids: CASSPGPYNEQFF. The chain couples TRBV7-6 to TRBJ2-1, with D unclear. Trimming pared 5 bases from V and 4 bases from J, leaving 9 bases between. The V gene's germline CDR1 is SGHVS and CDR2 FNYEAQ. This CDR3 region has 13 residues. Together with reference TRBV7-6 and TRBJ2-1, the CDR3 gives the full variable domain: GAGVSQSPRYKVTKRGQDVALRCDPISGHVSLYWYRQALGQGPEFLTYFNYEAQQDKSGLPNDRFSAERPEGSISTLTIQRTEQRDSAMYRCASSPGPYNEQFFGPGTRLTVL.